These T cell receptor beta chains were read from a single sample in a study of cytomegalovirus exposure and HLA in healthy donors. Assay: immunoSEQ multiplex PCR; the TCRdb copy retains only in-frame clones and omits some. The sample carries 95,000 to 150,000 clones, over 65% recorded once. The specimen was PBMCs. The receptors derive from a man aged 25-45 years in good health and CMV-seronegative. The CDR3 runs from the conserved cysteine through the conserved F or W. The D gene is left open where the match is weak. Not every row has a clone size; where given, it reads once, few, many or a size class.

V gene,J gene,D gene,clone size,CDR3 protein,CDR3 DNA
TRBV11-2,TRBJ2-2,NA,few,CASSFGQTNTGELFF,TGTGCCAGCAGCTTTGGGCAGACGAACACCGGGGAGCTGTTTTTT
TRBV2,TRBJ1-2,TRBD1,NA,CASSISTTGVVGYTF,TGTGCCAGCAGTATTTCTACTACAGGGGTGGTTGGCTACACCTTC
TRBV19,TRBJ2-5,NA,NA,CASSLIGGSGQETQYF,TGTGCCAGTAGCCTTATAGGTGGTAGCGGACAAGAGACCCAGTACTTC
TRBV19,TRBJ2-1,TRBD1,NA,CASSTRGKEQFF,TGTGCCAGTAGTACCAGGGGGAAGGAGCAGTTCTTC
TRBV14,TRBJ2-3,NA,NA,CASSRRDGGITDTQYF,TGTGCCAGCAGCCGCCGAGACGGAGGAATCACAGATACGCAGTATTTT
TRBV7-2,TRBJ1-1,TRBD1,NA,CASSFTGTANTEAFF,TGTGCCAGCAGTTTTACGGGGACAGCGAACACTGAAGCTTTCTTT
TRBV6-1,TRBJ2-7,TRBD2,NA,CASSEGASGSSYEQYF,TGTGCCAGCAGTGAAGGGGCTAGCGGGAGCTCCTACGAGCAGTACTTC
TRBV6-1,TRBJ1-6,TRBD1,NA,CASSVDRVGSPLHF,TGTGCCAGCAGTGTTGACAGGGTTGGTTCACCCCTCCACTTT
TRBV4-1,TRBJ1-1,NA,few,CASSQERVTGNTEAFF,TGCGCCAGCAGCCAAGAAAGGGTAACAGGGAACACTGAAGCTTTCTTT
TRBV7-9,TRBJ1-3,NA,NA,CASSHQGKGNTIYF,TGTGCCAGCAGCCATCAGGGGAAAGGAAACACCATATATTTT
TRBV19,TRBJ2-1,TRBD2,few,CASSLLAGVVEQFF,TGTGCCAGTAGTTTACTAGCGGGAGTCGTTGAGCAGTTCTTC
TRBV5-1,TRBJ1-2,TRBD1,NA,CASSLGAGTENYGYTF,TGCGCCAGCAGCTTGGGGGCCGGGACAGAGAACTATGGCTACACCTTC
TRBV7-9,TRBJ2-7,NA,NA,CATDSAYEQYF,TGTGCCACCGACAGTGCCTACGAGCAGTACTTC
TRBV7-6,TRBJ1-1,NA,NA,CASSESGKTDGEAFF,TGTGCCAGCTCGGAATCCGGTAAGACTGATGGTGAAGCTTTCTTT
TRBV7-9,TRBJ2-5,NA,NA,CASSLALSQETQYF,TGTGCCAGCAGCTTAGCGCTCAGTCAAGAGACCCAGTACTTC
TRBV9,TRBJ2-1,NA,NA,CASSAPSREGHEQFF,TGTGCCAGCAGCGCCCCTAGTAGAGAGGGCCATGAGCAGTTCTTC
TRBV29-1,TRBJ2-1,TRBD2,NA,CSVESSGRAVYNEQFF,TGCAGCGTTGAAAGCAGCGGGAGGGCCGTCTACAATGAGCAGTTCTTC
TRBV27,TRBJ2-3,TRBD1,NA,CASRDRGRTDTQYF,TGTGCCAGCAGGGACAGGGGGAGGACAGATACGCAGTATTTT
TRBV15,TRBJ2-7,TRBD2,NA,CATSREISGTYEQYF,TGTGCCACCAGCAGAGAAATTAGCGGGACTTACGAGCAGTACTTC
TRBV30,TRBJ1-4,NA,NA,CAWRGAYNEKLFF,TGTGCCTGGAGGGGGGCCTATAATGAAAAACTGTTTTTT
TRBV5-1,TRBJ1-2,TRBD1,NA,CASRGTGEGYTF,TGCGCCAGCAGAGGGACAGGAGAGGGCTACACCTTC
TRBV28,TRBJ2-7,TRBD2,NA,CASSSSSGRAYEQYF,TGTGCCAGCAGTTCGTCTAGCGGGAGAGCCTACGAGCAGTACTTC
TRBV5-8,TRBJ1-3,NA,NA,CASSLGEGSSGNTIYF,TGTGCCAGCAGCTTGGGTGAAGGGAGCTCTGGAAACACCATATATTTT
TRBV7-8,TRBJ2-7,TRBD1,NA,CASSLFEAGGYEQYF,TGTGCCAGCAGCTTATTCGAGGCAGGGGGCTACGAGCAGTACTTC
TRBV5-1,TRBJ2-3,NA,NA,CASSSPSSGTDTQYF,TGCGCCAGCAGCTCTCCTAGCTCTGGCACAGATACGCAGTATTTT
TRBV9,TRBJ2-7,NA,NA,CASSKGTSSYEQYF,TGTGCCAGCAGCAAGGGAACTAGCTCCTACGAGCAGTACTTC
TRBV29-1,TRBJ2-7,NA,NA,CSVEGAGDSEQYF,TGCAGCGTTGAAGGGGCCGGGGACTCCGAGCAGTACTTC
TRBV5-6,TRBJ1-4,NA,NA,CASSLVQEEKLFF,TGTGCCAGCAGCTTGGTACAGGAGGAAAAACTGTTTTTT
TRBV5-4,TRBJ2-1,TRBD1,NA,CASSWRQGIGNEQFF,TGTGCCAGCAGCTGGAGACAGGGGATTGGGAATGAGCAGTTCTTC
TRBV19,TRBJ2-1,TRBD2,NA,CASSTVWAGVGGRTYNEQFF,TGTGCCAGTAGTACAGTTTGGGCCGGGGTGGGCGGGAGAACCTACAATGAGCAGTTCTTC
TRBV7-2,TRBJ1-3,TRBD1,NA,CASSIRQGNGNTIYF,TGTGCCAGCAGCATCCGACAGGGGAATGGAAACACCATATATTTT
TRBV27,TRBJ2-7,TRBD1,NA,CASSPRTGGIYEQYF,TGTGCCAGCAGCCCCCGGACAGGGGGCATTTACGAGCAGTACTTC
TRBV7-2,TRBJ1-3,TRBD1,NA,CASSFTGAGNTIYF,TGTGCCAGCAGCTTCACAGGGGCGGGAAACACCATATATTTT
TRBV6-5,TRBJ1-5,TRBD1,NA,CASSSRQGVNQPQHF,TGTGCCAGCAGTTCCCGACAGGGGGTCAATCAGCCCCAGCATTTT
TRBV10-3,TRBJ2-5,NA,NA,CATAVSRAQETQYF,TGTGCCACTGCCGTCAGCAGGGCCCAAGAGACCCAGTACTTC
TRBV6-5,TRBJ1-1,TRBD1,NA,CASSSIRTGAPEAFF,TGTGCCAGCAGCTCTATTAGGACAGGGGCCCCTGAAGCTTTCTTT
TRBV6-5,TRBJ1-2,TRBD1,NA,CASSQTGNYGYTF,TGTGCCAGCAGCCAGACAGGGAACTATGGCTACACCTTC
TRBV28,TRBJ2-5,NA,NA,CASGEGTQYF,TGTGCCAGCGGCGAGGGGACCCAGTACTTC
TRBV5-6,TRBJ2-3,NA,NA,CASSFPQEGIDTQYF,TGTGCCAGCAGCTTCCCGCAGGAAGGTATAGATACGCAGTATTTT
TRBV29-1,TRBJ1-5,NA,NA,CSARGINQPQHF,TGCAGCGCCCGGGGAATCAATCAGCCCCAGCATTTT
TRBV19,TRBJ2-3,NA,NA,CASSIGADTDTQYF,TGTGCCAGTAGTATAGGGGCAGACACAGATACGCAGTATTTT
TRBV7-8,TRBJ1-5,TRBD1,NA,CASSKGQQLPNHILQHF,TGTGCCAGCAGCAAGGGACAGCAGCTTCCAAATCATATCCTCCAGCATTTT
TRBV27,TRBJ1-5,NA,NA,CASSYAPGQPQHF,TGTGCCAGCAGTTACGCCCCGGGGCAGCCCCAGCATTTT
TRBV30,TRBJ2-5,TRBD2,once,CAWSLRTSGGETQYF,TGTGCCTGGAGTCTTAGGACTAGCGGGGGGGAGACCCAGTACTTC
TRBV28,TRBJ1-2,NA,NA,CASTRRGALFYGYTF,TGTGCCAGCACCCGGCGGGGGGCGCTTTTTTATGGCTACACCTTC
TRBV18,TRBJ2-3,TRBD2,NA,CASSLVPGLAGTTDTQYF,TGTGCCAGCTCACTCGTACCGGGACTAGCGGGAACCACAGATACGCAGTATTTT
TRBV14,TRBJ1-2,TRBD1,NA,CASSPLDRAYGYIF,TGTGCCAGCAGCCCCCTTGACAGGGCCTATGGCTACATCTTC
TRBV11-2,TRBJ2-6,TRBD1,NA,CASRPRPGQGKPGANVLTF,TGTGCCAGCAGACCTCGGCCGGGACAGGGGAAACCTGGGGCCAACGTCCTGACTTTC
TRBV4-1,TRBJ1-4,NA,few,CASSQLGQTSWEKLFF,TGCGCCAGCAGCCAGCTCGGACAGACTTCGTGGGAAAAACTGTTTTTT
TRBV15,TRBJ1-2,TRBD1,NA,CATTLSGSKQGANYGYTF,TGTGCCACCACCCTAAGCGGCAGCAAGCAGGGGGCTAACTATGGCTACACCTTC
TRBV7-8,TRBJ1-2,TRBD1,NA,CASSGGTGGVYGYTF,TGTGCCAGCAGCGGAGGGACAGGGGGAGTATATGGCTACACCTTC
TRBV6-5,TRBJ2-2,TRBD2,NA,CASSSGLASGELFF,TGTGCCAGCAGTTCCGGACTAGCGAGCGGGGAGCTGTTTTTT
TRBV6-1,TRBJ2-5,NA,NA,CASSGWRDKETQYF,TGTGCCAGCAGTGGTTGGCGGGATAAAGAGACCCAGTACTTC
TRBV5-1,TRBJ2-5,TRBD1,NA,CASSLSSRGYQETQYF,TGCGCCAGCAGCTTGTCGAGCAGGGGGTATCAAGAGACCCAGTACTTC
TRBV5-6,TRBJ2-2,NA,NA,CASSPRQLLGELFF,TGTGCCAGCAGCCCAAGACAGTTACTCGGGGAGCTGTTTTTT
TRBV6-6,TRBJ1-4,NA,NA,CASSYRQAINEKLFF,TGTGCCAGCAGTTACCGGCAGGCGATTAATGAAAAACTGTTTTTT